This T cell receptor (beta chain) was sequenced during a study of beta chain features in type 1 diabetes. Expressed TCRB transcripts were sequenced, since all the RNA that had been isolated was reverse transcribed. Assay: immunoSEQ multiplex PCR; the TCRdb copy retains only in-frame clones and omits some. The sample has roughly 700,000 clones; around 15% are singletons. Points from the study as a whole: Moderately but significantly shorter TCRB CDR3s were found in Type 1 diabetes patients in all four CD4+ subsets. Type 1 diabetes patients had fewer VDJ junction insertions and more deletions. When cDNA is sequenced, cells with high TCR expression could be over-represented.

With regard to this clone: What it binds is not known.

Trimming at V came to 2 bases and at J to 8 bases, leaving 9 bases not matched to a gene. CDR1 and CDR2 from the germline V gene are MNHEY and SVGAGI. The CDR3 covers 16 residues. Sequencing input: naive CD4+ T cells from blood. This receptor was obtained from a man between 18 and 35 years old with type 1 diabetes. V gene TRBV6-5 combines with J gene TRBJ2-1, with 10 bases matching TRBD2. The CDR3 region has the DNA TGTGCCAGCAGTTACCAGGGCGGGACTAGCGTGTATGAGCAGTTCTTC. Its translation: CASSYQGGTSVYEQFF.